A single T cell receptor beta chain is shown here with its context. The CDR3 extends over 13 amino acids. Per germline, CDR1 MNHEY and CDR2 SVGAGI. The V end lost 4 bases, the J end lost 8 bases, and 14 bases lay between the germline ends. This entry is derived from a study of T cells in localized non-small cell lung cancer. Measured with immunoSEQ multiplex PCR; TCRdb has only the in-frame clones, and not every one. The profile covers over 25,000 clones, with roughly 90% appearing a single time and approximately 7.5% taken by the ten largest. The receptor comes from a male donor at least 60 years old with stage I lung adenocarcinoma. This sequence joins TRBV6-5 and TRBJ1-2; D uncertain. The sequencing here drew on peripheral blood, taken before any cancer treatment. The CDR3 region has the DNA TGTGCCAGCAGTTTTGGGGTTGGAAGGGGCTACACCTTC. It encodes CASSFGVGRGYTF.